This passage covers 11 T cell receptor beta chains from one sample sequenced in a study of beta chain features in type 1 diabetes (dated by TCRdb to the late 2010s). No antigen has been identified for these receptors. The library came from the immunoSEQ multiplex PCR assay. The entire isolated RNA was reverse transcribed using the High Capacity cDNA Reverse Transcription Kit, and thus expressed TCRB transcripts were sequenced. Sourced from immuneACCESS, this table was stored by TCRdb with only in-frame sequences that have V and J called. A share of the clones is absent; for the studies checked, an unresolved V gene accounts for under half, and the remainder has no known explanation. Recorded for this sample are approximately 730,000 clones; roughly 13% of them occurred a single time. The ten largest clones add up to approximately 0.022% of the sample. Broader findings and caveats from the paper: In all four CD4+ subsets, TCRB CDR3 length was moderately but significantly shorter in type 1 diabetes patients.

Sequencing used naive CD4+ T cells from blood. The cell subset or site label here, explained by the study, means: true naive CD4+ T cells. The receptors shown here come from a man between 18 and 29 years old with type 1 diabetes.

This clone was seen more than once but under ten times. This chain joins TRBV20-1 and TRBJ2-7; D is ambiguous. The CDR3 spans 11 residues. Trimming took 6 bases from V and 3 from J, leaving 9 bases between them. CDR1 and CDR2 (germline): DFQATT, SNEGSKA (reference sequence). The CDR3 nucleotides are TGCAGTGCCGCAACCGTCTACGAGCAGTACTTC. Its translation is CSAATVYEQYF.

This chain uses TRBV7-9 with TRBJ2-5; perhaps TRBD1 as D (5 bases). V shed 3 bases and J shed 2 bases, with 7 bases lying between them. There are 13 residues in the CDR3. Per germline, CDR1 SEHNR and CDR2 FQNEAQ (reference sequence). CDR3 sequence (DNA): TGTGCCAGCAGCTTGACAGATCAAGAGACCCAGTACTTC. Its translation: CASSLTDQETQYF.

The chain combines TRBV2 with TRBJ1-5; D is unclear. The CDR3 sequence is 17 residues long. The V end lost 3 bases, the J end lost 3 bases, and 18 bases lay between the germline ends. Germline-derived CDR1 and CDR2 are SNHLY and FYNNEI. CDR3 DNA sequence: TGTGCCAGCAGTGAGGTTGGTGGGCTGGATTTCAATCAGCCCCAGCATTTT. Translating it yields CASSEVGGLDFNQPQHF.

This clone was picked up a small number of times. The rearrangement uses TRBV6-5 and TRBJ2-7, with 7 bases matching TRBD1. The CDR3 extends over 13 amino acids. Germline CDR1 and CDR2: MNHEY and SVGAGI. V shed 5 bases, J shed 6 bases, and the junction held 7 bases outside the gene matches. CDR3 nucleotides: TGTGCCAGCAGTGCGAGGGACAGATCCGAGCAGTACTTC. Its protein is CASSARDRSEQYF.

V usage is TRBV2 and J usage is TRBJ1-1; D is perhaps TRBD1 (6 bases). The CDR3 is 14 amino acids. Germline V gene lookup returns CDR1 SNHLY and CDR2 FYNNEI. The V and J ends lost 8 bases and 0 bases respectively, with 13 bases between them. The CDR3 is CASGRQGMNTEAFF. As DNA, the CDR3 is TGTGCCAGCGGGCGGCAGGGGATGAACACTGAAGCTTTCTTT.

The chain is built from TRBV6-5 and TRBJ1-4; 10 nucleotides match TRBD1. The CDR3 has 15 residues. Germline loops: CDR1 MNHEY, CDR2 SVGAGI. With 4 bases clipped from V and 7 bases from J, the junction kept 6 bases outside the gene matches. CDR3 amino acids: CASSFYGTGVEKLFF. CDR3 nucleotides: TGTGCCAGCAGTTTCTACGGGACAGGGGTTGAAAAACTGTTTTTT.

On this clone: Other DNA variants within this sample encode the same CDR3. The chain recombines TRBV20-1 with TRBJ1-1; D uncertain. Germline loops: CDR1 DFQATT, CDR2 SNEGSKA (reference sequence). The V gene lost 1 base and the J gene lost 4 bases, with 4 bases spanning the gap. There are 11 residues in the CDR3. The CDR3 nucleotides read TGCAGTGCTAGAGGCCCCACTGAAGCTTTCTTT. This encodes CSARGPTEAFF.

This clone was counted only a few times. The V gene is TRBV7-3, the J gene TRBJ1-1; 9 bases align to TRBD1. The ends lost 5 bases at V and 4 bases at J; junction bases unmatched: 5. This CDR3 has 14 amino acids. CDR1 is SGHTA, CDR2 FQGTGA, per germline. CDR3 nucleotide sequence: TGTGCCAGCAGCCCGACAGGGGGGGTCACTGAAGCTTTCTTT. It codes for CASSPTGGVTEAFF.

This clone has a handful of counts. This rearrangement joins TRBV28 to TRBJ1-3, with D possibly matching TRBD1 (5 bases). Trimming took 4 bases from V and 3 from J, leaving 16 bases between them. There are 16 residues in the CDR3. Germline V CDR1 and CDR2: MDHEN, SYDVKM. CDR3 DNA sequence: TGTGCCAGCAGTTCCTACAGCGGGGCTGGTGGAAACACCATATATTTT. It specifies CASSSYSGAGGNTIYF.

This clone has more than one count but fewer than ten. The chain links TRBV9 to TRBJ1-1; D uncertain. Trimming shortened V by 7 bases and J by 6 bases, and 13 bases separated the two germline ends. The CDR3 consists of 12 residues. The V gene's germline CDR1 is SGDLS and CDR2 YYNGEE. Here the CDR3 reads CASVPGVAEAFF. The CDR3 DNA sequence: TGTGCCAGCGTCCCGGGAGTTGCTGAAGCTTTCTTT.

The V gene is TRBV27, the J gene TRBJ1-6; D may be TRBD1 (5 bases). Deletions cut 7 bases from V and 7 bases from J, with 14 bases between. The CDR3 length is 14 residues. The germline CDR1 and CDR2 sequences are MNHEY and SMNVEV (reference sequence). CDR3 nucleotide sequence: TGTGCCAGCACCCGAGGGTGGGGGAATTCACCCCTCCACTTT. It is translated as CASTRGWGNSPLHF.